Following are 3 T cell receptor beta chains from one sample sequenced in a study of blood T cells in healthy people across ages. Then a second PCR, running roughly 7 to 12 cycles, was carried out with a sample-barcoded 5' primer and a J-beta primer mix. TCRdb re-analysed the 5' RACE reads in MiXCR, keeping a single row per CDR3 protein. The sample has 650,000 to 950,000 distinct CDR3 sequences, approximately 48% seen once; the top ten hold 15% to 25%. The sample taken for sequencing was blood. The receptors originated from a man aged 60-69 years in good health.

This clonotype came up a few times. The gene calls are TRBV7-8 and TRBJ1-2, with D unclear. The length of the CDR3 is 13 residues. Germline CDR1 reads SGHVS; CDR2 reads FQNEAQ. V gave up 5 bases and J gave up 6 bases, with 13 bases separating them. The CDR3 bases are TGTGCCAGCAGCGTAGAAGTAGAGAATGGCTACACCTTC. Translation gives CASSVEVENGYTF.

V is TRBV4-3 and J is TRBJ2-5; D remains ambiguous. This CDR3 has 16 amino acids. Trimming cost V 1 base and J 5 bases, with 17 bases left between them. CDR1 is LGHNA and CDR2 is YSLEER in the germline V gene. CDR3 DNA sequence: TGCGCCAGCAGCCAAGGTGGGCTAGTTAAGGTGGAGACCCAGTACTTC. It specifies CASSQGGLVKVETQYF.

The chain is built from TRBV5-1 and TRBJ2-5; TRBD1 matches 10 bases. Germline CDR1 reads SGHRS; CDR2 reads YFSETQ. The CDR3 consists of 17 residues. After removal of 3 bases from V and 1 base from J, the junction contained 9 bases not matched to a gene. CDR3 nucleotides: TGCGCCAGCAGCTGGGGGGACAGGGGCTATGTCCAAGAGACCCAGTACTTC. Translation: CASSWGDRGYVQETQYF.